These T cell receptor beta chains were read from a single sample in a study of T-cell memory formation after mild COVID-19. One entry per CDR3 protein, called by TCRdb with MiXCR from the 5' RACE reads. Here the sample spans under 110,000 distinct CDR3 sequences, approximately 15% being singletons. Specimen: PBMCs or a T cell subset sorted from them (not recorded which). These receptor sequences come from an adult woman who had mild COVID-19 (a few samples of this study predate the infection). Cell type and time point are not known. Each CDR3 is given with its conserved first and last residue. Clone size is shown for a subset of rows, as once, few, many or a class of expanded clone.

TRBJ2-7	many	TRBV4-1	CASSRRDEAYEQYF
TRBJ2-7	many	TRBV7-9	CASSSMYEQYF
TRBJ2-1	.	TRBV12-3/TRBV12-4	CASSLLAGEWNEQFF
TRBJ2-7	.	TRBV5-6	CASSFWREGYEQYF
TRBJ2-5	few	TRBV15	CATSRDWLGQGAGETQYF
TRBJ2-7	.	TRBV15	CATSRDRRGFHEQYF
TRBJ1-1	few	TRBV24-1	CATSDRQGVNTEAFF
TRBJ1-1	few	TRBV12-3/TRBV12-4	CASSWGTLGGTEAFF
TRBJ2-1	.	TRBV24-1	CATGLGTGDTEQFF
TRBJ1-6	.	TRBV6-6	CASRVDRNSPLHF
TRBJ2-5	few	TRBV12-3/TRBV12-4	CASSAQGVLETQYF
TRBJ2-1	.	TRBV2	CASSQGDRGGLNEQFF
TRBJ2-5	.	TRBV6-5	CASSALAVYQETQYF
TRBJ2-1	.	TRBV4-3	CASSPTVAGGASLQFF
TRBJ1-5	.	TRBV7-9	CASSQSGSNQPQHF
TRBJ1-1	.	TRBV15	CATSRGHRNTEAFF
TRBJ2-7	few	TRBV27	CASSLSVPVHNEQYF
TRBJ2-5	.	TRBV12-5	CASGSCPPLPFEKGQPQETQYF
TRBJ2-1	.	TRBV18	CASSAGLPIF
TRBJ1-5	few	TRBV6-2/TRBV6-3	CASRDDRERSSNQPQHF
TRBJ2-3	many	TRBV4-2	CASSHYGTSGGISTDTQYF
TRBJ2-1	.	TRBV11-2	CASHPQNKGEQFF
TRBJ2-1	few	TRBV6-6	CASSYSMVESHNEQFF
TRBJ2-7	few	TRBV29-1	CSALPESSYEQYF
TRBJ2-5	few	TRBV12-5	CASGLTVLQRETQYF